This passage covers 8 T cell receptor beta chains from one sample sequenced in a study of cytomegalovirus exposure and HLA in healthy donors. 60 Vbeta and 13 Jbeta primers were used in PCR. Method: immunoSEQ multiplex PCR; TCRdb's copy keeps in-frame clones and lacks some. Here the sample spans about 140,000 clones, over 75% being singletons. Sample: PBMCs. These receptors were obtained from a man between 45 and 60 years old in good health and CMV-seronegative.

The V and J genes are TRBV11-3 and TRBJ2-5, with D maybe TRBD1 (5 bases). The germline V and J ends were trimmed by 0 bases and 5 bases, with 16 bases remaining between them. The CDR3 spans 16 residues. Germline assignment: CDR1 SGHNT and CDR2 YENEEA. The DNA for the CDR3 is TGTGCCAGCAGCTTAGAGGTGTGGGGCGAATGGGAGACCCAGTACTTC. Its protein product is CASSLEVWGEWETQYF.

This clone was counted between two and nine times. The chain has TRBV7-2 and TRBJ2-3; no clear D. Germline V CDR1 and CDR2: SGHTA, FQGNSA. CDR3 length equals 13 residues. V lost 3 bases, J lost 4 bases, and 8 bases lay in between. CDR3 amino acids: CASSFRLSDTQYF. The CDR3 coding sequence is TGTGCCAGCAGCTTTAGATTATCAGATACGCAGTATTTT.

This clone occurred a few times. The V gene is TRBV21-1, the J gene TRBJ1-1; TRBD1 is the table's D call, not checked against the DNA. TRBV21-1 is described as a pseudogene. The CDR3 loop spans 15 amino acids. The CDR3 sequence: CASRVPGQGLNEAFF. The CDR3 coding sequence is TGTGCCAGCAGGGTTCCGGGACAGGGGCTGAATGAAGCTTTCTTT.

The chain joins TRBV19 to TRBJ2-5; tentatively, D is TRBD2 (5 bases). Trimming removed 6 bases from V and 3 bases from J, with 14 bases in between. The CDR3 runs 14 residues. Germline values: CDR1 LNHDA, CDR2 SQIVND (reference sequence). The chain's CDR3 is CASSSGFGEETQYF. The CDR3 DNA follows: TGTGCCAGTAGCTCGGGGTTCGGAGAAGAGACCCAGTACTTC.

The rearrangement joins TRBV6-5 to TRBJ2-3, with D perhaps TRBD2 (6 bases). The CDR3 has 13 residues. Per the germline V gene, CDR1 is MNHEY and CDR2 is SVGAGI. Trimming cost V 6 bases and J 10 bases, with 17 bases left between them. CDR3: CASSLSGPRSQYF. CDR3 sequence (DNA): TGTGCCAGCAGCCTCAGCGGGCCCCGATCGCAGTATTTT.

On this clone itself: The same CDR3 arises from other DNA sequences in this sample as well. The rearrangement links TRBV7-2 to TRBJ1-5, with D possibly TRBD1 on 5 matching bases. The CDR3 spans 13 residues. Between the trimmed V and J ends, which lost 0 bases and 5 bases, there was a span of 5 bases. Germline V gene lookup returns CDR1 SGHTA and CDR2 FQGNSA. Here the CDR3 reads CASSLARDQPQHF. CDR3 nucleotides: TGTGCCAGCAGCTTAGCCAGGGATCAGCCCCAGCATTTT.

The rearrangement joins TRBV2 to TRBJ2-1, with 7 bases that match TRBD1. Germline V lookup: CDR1 SNHLY, CDR2 FYNNEI. V lost 10 bases and J lost 5; bases outside the gene matches: 14. This CDR3 region has 15 residues. Written as DNA, the CDR3 is TGTGCCACTCTCCGCGACAGGGTGATCGACAATGAGCAGTTCTTC. Protein: CATLRDRVIDNEQFF.

The CDR3: CASRTTAKETQYF. As DNA, the CDR3 is TGTGCCAGCAGAACGACAGCCAAAGAGACCCAGTACTTC. This rearrangement joins TRBV6-1 to TRBJ2-5, with D tentatively TRBD1 (5 bases). The CDR3 loop spans 13 amino acids. Germline-derived CDR1 and CDR2 are MNHNS and SASEGT. With 6 bases removed from V and 3 bases from J, the gap between germline ends came to 11 bases.